This TCR beta chain was identified during a study of identical twins. Points from the study as a whole: Memory repertoires lacked the insertion deficit that abundant cord blood beta clonotypes showed.

TCRdb re-analysed the 5' RACE reads in MiXCR, keeping a single row per CDR3 protein. The table shows more than 600,000 distinct CDR3 sequences, with roughly 18% occurring only once. Trimming stripped 4 bases from V and 10 bases from J, with 17 bases between. The CDR3 is 15 amino acids. CDR1 and CDR2 (germline): SGHAT, FQNNGV. This clonotype has only a few counts. The antigen is undetermined. Separately, the same data were catalogued under a study of T cells expressing NK-cell markers.

What was sequenced was PBMCs. This rearrangement joins TRBV11-2 to TRBJ1-6, with D maybe TRBD1 (5 bases). The receptor's source is a woman younger than 30 in good health. The CDR3 DNA reads TGTGCCAGCAGCTACAGGCGCGATAACTTATCACCCCTCCACTTT. Encoded protein: CASSYRRDNLSPLHF.